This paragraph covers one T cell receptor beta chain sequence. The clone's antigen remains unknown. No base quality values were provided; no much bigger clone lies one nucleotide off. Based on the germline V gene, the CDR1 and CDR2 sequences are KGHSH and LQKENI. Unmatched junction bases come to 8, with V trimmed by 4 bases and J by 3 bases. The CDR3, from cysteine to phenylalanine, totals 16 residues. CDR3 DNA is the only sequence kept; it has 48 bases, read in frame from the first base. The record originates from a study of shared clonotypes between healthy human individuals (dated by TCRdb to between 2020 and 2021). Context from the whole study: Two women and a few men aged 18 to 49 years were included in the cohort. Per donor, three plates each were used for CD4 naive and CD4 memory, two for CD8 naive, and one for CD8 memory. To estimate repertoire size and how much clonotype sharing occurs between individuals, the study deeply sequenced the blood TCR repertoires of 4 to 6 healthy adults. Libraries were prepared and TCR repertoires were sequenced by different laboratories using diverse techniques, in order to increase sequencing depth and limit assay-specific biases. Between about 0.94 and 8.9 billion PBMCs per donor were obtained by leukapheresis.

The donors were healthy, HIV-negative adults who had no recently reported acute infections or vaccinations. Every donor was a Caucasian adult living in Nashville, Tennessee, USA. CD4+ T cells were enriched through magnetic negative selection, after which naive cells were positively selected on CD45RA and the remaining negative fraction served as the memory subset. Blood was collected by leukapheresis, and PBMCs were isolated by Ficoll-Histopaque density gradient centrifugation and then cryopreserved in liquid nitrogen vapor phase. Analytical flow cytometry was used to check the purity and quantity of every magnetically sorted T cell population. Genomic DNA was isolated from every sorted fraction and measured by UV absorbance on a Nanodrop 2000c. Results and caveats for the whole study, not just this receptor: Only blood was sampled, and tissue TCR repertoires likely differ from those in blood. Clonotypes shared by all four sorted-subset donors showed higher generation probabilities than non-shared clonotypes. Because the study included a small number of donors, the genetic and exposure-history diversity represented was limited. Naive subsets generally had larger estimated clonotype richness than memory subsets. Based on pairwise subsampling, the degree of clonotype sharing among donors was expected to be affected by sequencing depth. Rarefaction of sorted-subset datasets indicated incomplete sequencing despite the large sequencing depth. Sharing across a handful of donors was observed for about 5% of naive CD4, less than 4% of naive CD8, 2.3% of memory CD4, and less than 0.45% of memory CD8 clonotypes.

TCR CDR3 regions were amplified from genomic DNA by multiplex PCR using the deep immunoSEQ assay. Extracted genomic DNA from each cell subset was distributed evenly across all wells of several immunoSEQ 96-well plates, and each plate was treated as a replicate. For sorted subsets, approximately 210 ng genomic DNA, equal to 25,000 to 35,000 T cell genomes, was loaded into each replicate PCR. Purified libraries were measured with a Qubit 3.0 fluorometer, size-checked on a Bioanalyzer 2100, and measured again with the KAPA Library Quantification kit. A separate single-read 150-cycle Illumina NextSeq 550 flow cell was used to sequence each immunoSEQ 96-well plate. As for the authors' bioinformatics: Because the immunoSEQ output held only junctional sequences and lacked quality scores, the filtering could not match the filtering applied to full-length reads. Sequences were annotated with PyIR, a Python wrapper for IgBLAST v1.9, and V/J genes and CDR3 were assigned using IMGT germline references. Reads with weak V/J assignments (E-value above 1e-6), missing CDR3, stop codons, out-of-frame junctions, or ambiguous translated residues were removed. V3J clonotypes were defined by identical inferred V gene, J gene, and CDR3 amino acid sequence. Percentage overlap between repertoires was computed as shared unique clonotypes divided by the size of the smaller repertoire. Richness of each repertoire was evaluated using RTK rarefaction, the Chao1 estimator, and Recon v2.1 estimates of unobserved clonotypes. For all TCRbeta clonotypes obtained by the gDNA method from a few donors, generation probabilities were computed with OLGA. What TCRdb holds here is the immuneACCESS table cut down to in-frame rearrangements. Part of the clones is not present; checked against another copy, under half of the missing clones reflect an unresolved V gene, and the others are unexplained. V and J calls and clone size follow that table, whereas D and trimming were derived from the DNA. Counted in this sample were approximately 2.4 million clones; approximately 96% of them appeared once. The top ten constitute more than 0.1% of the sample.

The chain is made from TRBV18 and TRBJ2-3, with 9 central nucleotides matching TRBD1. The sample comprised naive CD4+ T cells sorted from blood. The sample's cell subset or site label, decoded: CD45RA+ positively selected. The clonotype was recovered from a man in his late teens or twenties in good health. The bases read TGTGCCAGCTCACTATCCGGGACAGGGTGGACAGATACGCAGTATTTT. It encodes CASSLSGTGWTDTQYF. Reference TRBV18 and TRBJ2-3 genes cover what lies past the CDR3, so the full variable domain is NAGVMQNPRHLVRRRGQEARLRCSPMKGHSHVYWYRQLPEEGLKFMVYLQKENIIDESGMPKERFSAEFPKEGPSILRIQQVVRGDSAAYFCASSLSGTGWTDTQYFGPGTRLTVL.